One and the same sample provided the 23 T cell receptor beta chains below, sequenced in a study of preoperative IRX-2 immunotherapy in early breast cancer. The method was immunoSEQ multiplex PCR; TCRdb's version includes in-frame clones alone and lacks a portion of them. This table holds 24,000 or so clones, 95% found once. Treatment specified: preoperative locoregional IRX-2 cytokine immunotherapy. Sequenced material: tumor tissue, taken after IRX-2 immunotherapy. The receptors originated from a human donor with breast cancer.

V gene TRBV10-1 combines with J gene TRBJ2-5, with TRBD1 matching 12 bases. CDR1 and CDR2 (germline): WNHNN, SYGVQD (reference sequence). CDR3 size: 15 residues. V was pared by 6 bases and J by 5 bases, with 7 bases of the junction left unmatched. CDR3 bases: TGCGCCAGCAGCGCCGGGACAGGGGGCAGGGAGACCCAGTACTTC. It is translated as CASSAGTGGRETQYF.

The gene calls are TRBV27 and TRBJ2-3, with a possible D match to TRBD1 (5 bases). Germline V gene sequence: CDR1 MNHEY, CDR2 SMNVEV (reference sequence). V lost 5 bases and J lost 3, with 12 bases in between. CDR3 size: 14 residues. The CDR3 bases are TGTGCCAGCAGTCGTCAGGGAAGGACAGATACGCAGTATTTT. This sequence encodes CASSRQGRTDTQYF.

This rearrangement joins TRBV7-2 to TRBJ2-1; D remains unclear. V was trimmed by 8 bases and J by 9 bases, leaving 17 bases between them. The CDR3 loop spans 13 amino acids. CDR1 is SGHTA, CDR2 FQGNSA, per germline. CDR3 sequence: CASGLVRRAEQFF. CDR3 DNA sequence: TGTGCCAGCGGCCTAGTCAGGAGAGCTGAGCAGTTCTTC.

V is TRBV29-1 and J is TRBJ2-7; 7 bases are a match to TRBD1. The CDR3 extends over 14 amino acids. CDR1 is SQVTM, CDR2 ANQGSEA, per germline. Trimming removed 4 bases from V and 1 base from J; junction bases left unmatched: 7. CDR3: CSVARMGQSYEQYF. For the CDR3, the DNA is TGCAGCGTTGCGCGAATGGGACAGTCCTACGAGCAGTACTTC.

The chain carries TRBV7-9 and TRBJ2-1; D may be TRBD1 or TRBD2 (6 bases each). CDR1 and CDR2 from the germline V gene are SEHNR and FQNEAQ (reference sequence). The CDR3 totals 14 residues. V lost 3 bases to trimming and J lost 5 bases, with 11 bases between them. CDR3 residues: CASSLGGANNEQFF. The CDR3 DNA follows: TGTGCCAGCAGCTTGGGGGGCGCAAACAATGAGCAGTTCTTC.

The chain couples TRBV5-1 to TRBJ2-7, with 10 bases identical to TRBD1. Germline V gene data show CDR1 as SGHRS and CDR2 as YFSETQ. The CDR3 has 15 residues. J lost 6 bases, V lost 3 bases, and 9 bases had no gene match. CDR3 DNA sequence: TGCGCCAGCAGCTCCCGGGACAGGGGTTCTGGCGAGCAGTACTTC. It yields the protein CASSSRDRGSGEQYF.

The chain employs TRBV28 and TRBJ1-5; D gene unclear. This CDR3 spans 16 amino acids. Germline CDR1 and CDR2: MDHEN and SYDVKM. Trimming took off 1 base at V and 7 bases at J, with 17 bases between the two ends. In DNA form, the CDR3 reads TGTGCCAGCAGTTTATTTGAGGTCTCCCGAAGCCAGCCCCAGCATTTT. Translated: CASSLFEVSRSQPQHF.

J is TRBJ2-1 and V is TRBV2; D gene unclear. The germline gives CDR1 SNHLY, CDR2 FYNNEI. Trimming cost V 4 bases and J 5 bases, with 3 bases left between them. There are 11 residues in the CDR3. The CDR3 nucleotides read TGTGCCAGCAGTGGCCACAATGAGCAGTTCTTC. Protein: CASSGHNEQFF. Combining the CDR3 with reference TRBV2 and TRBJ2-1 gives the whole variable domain EPEVTQTPSHQVTQMGQEVILRCVPISNHLYFYWYRQILGQKVEFLVSFYNNEISEKSEIFDDQFSVERPDGSNFTLKIRSTKLEDSAMYFCASSGHNEQFFGPGTRLTVL.

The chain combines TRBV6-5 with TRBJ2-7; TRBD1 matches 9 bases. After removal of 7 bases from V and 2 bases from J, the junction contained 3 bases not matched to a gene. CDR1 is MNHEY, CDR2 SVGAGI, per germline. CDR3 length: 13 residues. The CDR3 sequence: CASNGQGTYEQYF. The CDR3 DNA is TGTGCCAGCAACGGACAGGGGACCTACGAGCAGTACTTC.

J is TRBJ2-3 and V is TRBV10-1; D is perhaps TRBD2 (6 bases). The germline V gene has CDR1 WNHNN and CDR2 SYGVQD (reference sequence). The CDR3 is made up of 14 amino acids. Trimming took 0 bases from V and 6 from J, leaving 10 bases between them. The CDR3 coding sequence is TGCGCCAGCAGTGAGTCGGCCCGGGGGGATACGCAGTATTTT. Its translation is CASSESARGDTQYF.

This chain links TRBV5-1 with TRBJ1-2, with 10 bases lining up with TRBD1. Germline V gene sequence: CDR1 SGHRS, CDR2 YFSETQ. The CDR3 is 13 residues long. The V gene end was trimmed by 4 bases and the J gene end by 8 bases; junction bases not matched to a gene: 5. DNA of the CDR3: TGCGCCAGCAGCGAGACAGGGGGCGCGGGCTACACCTTC. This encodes CASSETGGAGYTF.

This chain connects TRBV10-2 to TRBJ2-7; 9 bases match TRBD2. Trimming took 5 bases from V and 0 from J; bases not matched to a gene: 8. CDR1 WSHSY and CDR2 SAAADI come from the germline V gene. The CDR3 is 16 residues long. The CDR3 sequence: CASSTLAGIGSYEQYF. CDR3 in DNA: TGCGCCAGCAGTACCCTAGCGGGGATAGGCTCCTACGAGCAGTACTTC.

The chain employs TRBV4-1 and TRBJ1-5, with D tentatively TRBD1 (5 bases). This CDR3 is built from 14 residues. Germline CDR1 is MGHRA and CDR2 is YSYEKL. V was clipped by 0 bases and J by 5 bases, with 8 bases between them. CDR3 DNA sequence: TGCGCCAGCAGCCAAGAAGGGGCGGATCAGCCCCAGCATTTT. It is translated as CASSQEGADQPQHF.

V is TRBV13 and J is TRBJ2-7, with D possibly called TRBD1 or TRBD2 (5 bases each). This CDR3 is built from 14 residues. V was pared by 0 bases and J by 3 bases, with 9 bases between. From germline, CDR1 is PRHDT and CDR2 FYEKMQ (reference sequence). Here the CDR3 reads CASSLGGVVYEQYF. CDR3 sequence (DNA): TGTGCCAGCAGCTTAGGGGGGGTAGTCTACGAGCAGTACTTC.

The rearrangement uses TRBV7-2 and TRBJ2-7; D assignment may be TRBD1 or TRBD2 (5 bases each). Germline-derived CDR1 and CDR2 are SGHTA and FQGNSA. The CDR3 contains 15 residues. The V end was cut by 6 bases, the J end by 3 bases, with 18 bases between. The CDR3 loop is CASSYLLGTDYEQYF. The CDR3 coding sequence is TGTGCCAGCAGTTACCTACTAGGGACCGACTACGAGCAGTACTTC.

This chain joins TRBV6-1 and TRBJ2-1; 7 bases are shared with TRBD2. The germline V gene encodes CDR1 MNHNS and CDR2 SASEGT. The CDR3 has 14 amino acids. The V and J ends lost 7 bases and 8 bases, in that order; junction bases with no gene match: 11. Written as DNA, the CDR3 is TGTGCCAGCATGACCCGCGGGAGTACGGATGAGCAGTTCTTC. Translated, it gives CASMTRGSTDEQFF.

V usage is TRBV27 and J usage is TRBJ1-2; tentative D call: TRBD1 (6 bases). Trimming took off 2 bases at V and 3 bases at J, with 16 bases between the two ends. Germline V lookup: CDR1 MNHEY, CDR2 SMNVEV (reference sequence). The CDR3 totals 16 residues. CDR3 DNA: TGTGCCAGCAGTTTAACGGGGGGGGGCGGTGACTATGGCTACACCTTC. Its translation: CASSLTGGGGDYGYTF.

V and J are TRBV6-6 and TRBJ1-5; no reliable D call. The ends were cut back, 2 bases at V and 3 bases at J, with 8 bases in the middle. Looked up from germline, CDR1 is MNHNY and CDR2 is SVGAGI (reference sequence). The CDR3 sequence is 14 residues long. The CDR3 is CASSYTGLNQPQHF. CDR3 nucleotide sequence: TGTGCCAGCAGTTACACCGGACTCAATCAGCCCCAGCATTTT.

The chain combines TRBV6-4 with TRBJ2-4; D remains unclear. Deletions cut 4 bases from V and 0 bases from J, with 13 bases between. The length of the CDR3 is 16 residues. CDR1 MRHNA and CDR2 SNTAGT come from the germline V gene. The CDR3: CASSGRTRLAKNIQYF. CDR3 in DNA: TGTGCCAGCAGTGGGCGGACCAGATTAGCCAAAAACATTCAGTACTTC.

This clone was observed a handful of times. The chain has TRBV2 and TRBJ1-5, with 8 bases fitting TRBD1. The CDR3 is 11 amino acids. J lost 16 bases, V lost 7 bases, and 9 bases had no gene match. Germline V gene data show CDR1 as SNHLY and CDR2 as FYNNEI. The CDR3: CASIGTGRPHF. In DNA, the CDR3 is TGTGCCAGCATTGGGACAGGCCGGCCTCATTTT.

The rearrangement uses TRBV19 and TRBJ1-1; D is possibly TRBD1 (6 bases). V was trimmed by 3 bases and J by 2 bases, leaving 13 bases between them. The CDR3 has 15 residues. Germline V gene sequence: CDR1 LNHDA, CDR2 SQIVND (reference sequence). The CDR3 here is CASSMLGAVNTEAFF. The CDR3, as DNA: TGTGCCAGTAGTATGCTGGGGGCGGTAAACACTGAAGCTTTCTTT.

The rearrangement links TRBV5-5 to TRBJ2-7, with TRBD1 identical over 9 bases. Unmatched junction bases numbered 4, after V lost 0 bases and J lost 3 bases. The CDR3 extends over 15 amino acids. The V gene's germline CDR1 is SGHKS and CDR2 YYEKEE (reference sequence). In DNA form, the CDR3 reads TGTGCCAGCAGCTTGGTGCGGGACAGGGACTACGAGCAGTACTTC. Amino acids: CASSLVRDRDYEQYF.

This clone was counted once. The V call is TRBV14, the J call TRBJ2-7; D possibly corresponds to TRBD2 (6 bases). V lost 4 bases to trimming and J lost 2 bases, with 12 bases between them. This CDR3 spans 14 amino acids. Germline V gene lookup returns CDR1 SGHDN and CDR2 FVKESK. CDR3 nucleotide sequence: TGTGCCAGCAGCCCGAGGACTACCACCTACGAGCAGTACTTC. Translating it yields CASSPRTTTYEQYF.